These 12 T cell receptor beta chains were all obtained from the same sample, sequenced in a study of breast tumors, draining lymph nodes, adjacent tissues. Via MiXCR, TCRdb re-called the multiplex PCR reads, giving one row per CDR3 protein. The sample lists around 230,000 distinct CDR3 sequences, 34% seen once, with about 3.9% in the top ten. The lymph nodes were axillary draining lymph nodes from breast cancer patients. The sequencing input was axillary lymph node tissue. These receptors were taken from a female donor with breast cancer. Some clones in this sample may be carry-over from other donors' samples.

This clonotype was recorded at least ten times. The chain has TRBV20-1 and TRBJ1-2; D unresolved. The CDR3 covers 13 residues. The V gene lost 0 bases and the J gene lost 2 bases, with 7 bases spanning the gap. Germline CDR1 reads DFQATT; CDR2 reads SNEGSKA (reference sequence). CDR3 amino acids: CSARDDRNYGYTF. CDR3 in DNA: TGCAGTGCTAGAGATGATAGGAACTATGGCTACACCTTC.

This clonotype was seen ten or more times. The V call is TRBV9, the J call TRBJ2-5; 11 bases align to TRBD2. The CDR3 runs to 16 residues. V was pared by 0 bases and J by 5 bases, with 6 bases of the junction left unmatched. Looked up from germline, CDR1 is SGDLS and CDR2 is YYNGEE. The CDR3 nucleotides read TGTGCCAGCAGCGTAGAGGTAGCGGGGGGGCCCGAGACCCAGTACTTC. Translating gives CASSVEVAGGPETQYF.

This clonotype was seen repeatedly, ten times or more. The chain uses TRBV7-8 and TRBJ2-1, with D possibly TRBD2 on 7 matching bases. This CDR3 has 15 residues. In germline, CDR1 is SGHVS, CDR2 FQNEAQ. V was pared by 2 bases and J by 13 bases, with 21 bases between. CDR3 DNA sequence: TGTGCCAGCAGCTTAACCCCCGCTGGTGGGGGGGCTCAGTTCTTC. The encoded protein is CASSLTPAGGGAQFF. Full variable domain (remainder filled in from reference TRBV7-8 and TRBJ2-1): GAGVSQSPRYKVAKRGQDVALRCDPISGHVSLFWYQQALGQGPEFLTYFQNEAQLDKSGLPSDRFFAERPEGSVSTLKIQRTQQEDSAVYLCASSLTPAGGGAQFFGPGTRLTVL.

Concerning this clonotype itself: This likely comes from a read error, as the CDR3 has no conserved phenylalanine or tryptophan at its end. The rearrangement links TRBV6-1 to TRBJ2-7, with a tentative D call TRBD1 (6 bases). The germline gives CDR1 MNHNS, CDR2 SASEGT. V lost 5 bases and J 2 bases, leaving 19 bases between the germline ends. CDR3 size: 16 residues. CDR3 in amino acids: CASSQQGSSRAYEQYY. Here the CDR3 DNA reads TGTGCCAGCAGTCAACAGGGCTCGTCGAGGGCCTACGAGCAGTACTAC.

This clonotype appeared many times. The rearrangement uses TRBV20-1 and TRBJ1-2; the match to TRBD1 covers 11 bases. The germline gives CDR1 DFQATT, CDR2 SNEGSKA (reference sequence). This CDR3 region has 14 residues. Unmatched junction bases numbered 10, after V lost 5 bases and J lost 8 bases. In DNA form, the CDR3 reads TGCAGTGCTCCCCGGACAGGGGGCTCGGGCGGCTACACCTTC. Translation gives CSAPRTGGSGGYTF.

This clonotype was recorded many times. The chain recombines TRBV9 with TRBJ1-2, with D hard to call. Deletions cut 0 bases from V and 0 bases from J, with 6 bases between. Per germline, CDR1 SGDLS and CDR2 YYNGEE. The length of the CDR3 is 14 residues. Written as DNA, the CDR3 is TGTGCCAGCAGCGTAGGAGCAGCTAACTATGGCTACACCTTC. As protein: CASSVGAANYGYTF.

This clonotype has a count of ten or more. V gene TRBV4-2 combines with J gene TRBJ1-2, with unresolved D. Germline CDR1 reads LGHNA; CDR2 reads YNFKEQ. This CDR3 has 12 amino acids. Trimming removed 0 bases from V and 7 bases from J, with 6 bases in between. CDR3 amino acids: CASSQEYTGYTF. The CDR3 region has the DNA TGTGCCAGCAGCCAAGAATATACTGGCTACACCTTC.

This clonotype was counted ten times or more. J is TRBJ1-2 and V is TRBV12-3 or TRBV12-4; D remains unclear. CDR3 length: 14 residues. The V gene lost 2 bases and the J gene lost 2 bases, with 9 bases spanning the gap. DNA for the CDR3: TGTGCCAGCAGTTTAAACACAAGAAACTATGGCTACACCTTC. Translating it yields CASSLNTRNYGYTF.

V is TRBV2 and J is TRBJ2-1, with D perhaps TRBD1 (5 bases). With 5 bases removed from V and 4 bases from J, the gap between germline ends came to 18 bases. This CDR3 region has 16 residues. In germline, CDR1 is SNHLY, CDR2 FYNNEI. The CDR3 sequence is CASSSRTRGSYNEQFF. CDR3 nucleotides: TGTGCCAGCAGTTCCCGGACAAGGGGAAGTTACAATGAGCAGTTCTTC.

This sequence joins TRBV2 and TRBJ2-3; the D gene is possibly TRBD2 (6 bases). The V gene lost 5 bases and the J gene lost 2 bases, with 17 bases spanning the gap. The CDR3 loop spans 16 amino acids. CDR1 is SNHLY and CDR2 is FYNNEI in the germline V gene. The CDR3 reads CASSYQGLLLTDTQYF. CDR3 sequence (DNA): TGTGCCAGCAGTTATCAAGGACTATTGCTCACAGATACGCAGTATTTT.

The CDR3 DNA reads TGTGCCAGCAGTGAAAAAACGGGGCGGGGAGAGACCCAGTACTTC. Translation gives CASSEKTGRGETQYF. V and J are TRBV2 and TRBJ2-5, with a tentative D call TRBD2 (6 bases). CDR3 length: 15 amino acids. V lost 2 bases to trimming and J lost 4 bases, with 14 bases between them. The germline gives CDR1 SNHLY, CDR2 FYNNEI.

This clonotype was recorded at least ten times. CDR3 nucleotides: TGCGCCAGCAGCTTGGGGCTGGGGGGGCACAATGAGCAGTTCTTC. Protein product: CASSLGLGGHNEQFF. The rearrangement links TRBV5-1 to TRBJ2-1; TRBD2 might be the D (7 bases). Germline-derived CDR1 and CDR2 are SGHRS and YFSETQ. This CDR3 comprises 15 residues. With 0 bases removed from V and 5 bases from J, the gap between germline ends came to 12 bases.